This TCR beta chain was recorded in a study of blood T cells in healthy people across ages. Note on this clonotype: A read error may produce the germline difference seen at one junction end.

Using a J-beta primer mix together with a sample-barcoded 5' primer, a second PCR was run for about 6 to 11 cycles. One entry per CDR3 protein, called by TCRdb with MiXCR from the 5' RACE reads. This table has more than 800,000 distinct CDR3 sequences, about 28% appearing once. The receptor was isolated from a woman over 75 in good health. Sequences were obtained from blood.

The CDR3 spells CAWTGYPFNHGYTF. Here the CDR3 DNA reads TGTGCCTGGACAGGTTATCCTTTTAACCATGGCTACACCTTC. The chain combines TRBV30 with TRBJ1-2; D ambiguous. Germline lookup yields CDR1 GTSNPN and CDR2 SVGIG (reference sequence). There are 14 residues in the CDR3.